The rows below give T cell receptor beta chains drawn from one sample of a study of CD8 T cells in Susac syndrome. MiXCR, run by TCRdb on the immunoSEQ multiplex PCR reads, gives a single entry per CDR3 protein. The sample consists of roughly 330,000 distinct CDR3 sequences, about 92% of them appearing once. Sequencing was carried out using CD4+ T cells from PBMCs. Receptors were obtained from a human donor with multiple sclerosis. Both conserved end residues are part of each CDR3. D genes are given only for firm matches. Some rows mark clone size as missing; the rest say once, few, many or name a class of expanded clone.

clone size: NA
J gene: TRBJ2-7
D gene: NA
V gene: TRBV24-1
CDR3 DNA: TGTGCCACCAGTGATTTGTGGAGGGGCTACTCGGGGGACGAGCAGTACTTC
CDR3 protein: CATSDLWRGYSGDEQYF

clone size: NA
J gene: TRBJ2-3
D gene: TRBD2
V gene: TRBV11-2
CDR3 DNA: TGTGCCAGCAGCCTGACTACTAGCGGGAGCAGGAACAGATTGGGAGATACGCAGTATTTT
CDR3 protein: CASSLTTSGSRNRLGDTQYF

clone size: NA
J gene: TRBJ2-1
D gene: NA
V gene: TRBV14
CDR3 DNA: TGTGCCAGCAGCCAAGGGCGTAATGAGGGGAATGAGCAGTTCTTC
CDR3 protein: CASSQGRNEGNEQFF

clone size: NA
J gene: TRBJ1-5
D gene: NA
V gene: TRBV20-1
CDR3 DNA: TGCAGTGCTATTCGGCCCGATCAGCCCCAGCATTTT
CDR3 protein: CSAIRPDQPQHF

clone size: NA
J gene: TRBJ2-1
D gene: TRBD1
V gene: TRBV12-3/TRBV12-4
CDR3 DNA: TGCGCCAGCTGCCGTTACGGGACAGGAGTTAATGAGCAGTTCTTC
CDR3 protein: CASCRYGTGVNEQFF

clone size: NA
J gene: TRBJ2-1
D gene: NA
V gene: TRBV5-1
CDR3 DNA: TGCGCCAGCAGCGGTACCGGGACGAGCTCCTACAATGAGCAGTTCTTC
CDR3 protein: CASSGTGTSSYNEQFF

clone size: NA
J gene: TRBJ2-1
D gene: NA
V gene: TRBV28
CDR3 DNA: TGTGCCATCAGGTCCGCGAGGCCCTACAATGAGCAGTTCTTC
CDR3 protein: CAIRSARPYNEQFF

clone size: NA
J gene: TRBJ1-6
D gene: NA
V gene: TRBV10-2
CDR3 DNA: TGCGCCAGCAGTCATAGCTCCTATAATTCACCCCTCCACTTT
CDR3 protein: CASSHSSYNSPLHF

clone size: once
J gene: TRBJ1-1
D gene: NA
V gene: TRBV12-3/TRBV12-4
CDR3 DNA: TGTGCCAGCAGTTACATCCGGGACAACACTGAAGCTTTCTTT
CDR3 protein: CASSYIRDNTEAFF

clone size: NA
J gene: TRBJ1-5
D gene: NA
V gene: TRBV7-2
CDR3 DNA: TGTGCCAGCAGCCCGTGGGGAGGAAACCAGCCCCAGCATTTT
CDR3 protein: CASSPWGGNQPQHF

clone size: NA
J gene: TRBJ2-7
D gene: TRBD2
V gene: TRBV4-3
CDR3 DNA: TGCGCCAGCAGCCTCCTAGCGGAAAGCTCCTACGAGCAGTACTTC
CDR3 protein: CASSLLAESSYEQYF

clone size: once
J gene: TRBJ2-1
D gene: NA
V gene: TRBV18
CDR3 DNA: TGTGCCAGCTTTCGTGCAGGCGGTGAGCAGTTCTTC
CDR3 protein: CASFRAGGEQFF